This T cell receptor beta chain was retrieved from a study of Ad26.COV2.S vaccination and SARS-CoV-2 variants. Study overall: Participants got Ad26.COV2.S intramuscularly, once or twice 56 days apart.

Trimming removed 3 bases at V and 5 bases at J, with 25 bases between. The CDR3 extends over 19 amino acids. The method was immunoSEQ multiplex PCR; TCRdb's version includes in-frame clones alone and lacks a portion of them. The sample has a few hundred thousand clones; about nine tenths are singletons. This clone was detected once. Antigen unknown. Described treatment: approximately 18 received Ad26.COV2.S at low or high dose, single or two shots; a few received placebo; per-sample allocation not given. Specimen acquisition occurred on day 63 following the initial vaccine or placebo injection. Study results and limitations: The study found higher spike-specific TCR breadth in vaccine than placebo recipients.

The V gene is TRBV23-1, the J gene TRBJ1-4; no clear D gene. TRBV23-1 is identified as an open reading frame with a role that is uncertain. The sequencing used peripheral blood, collected in a trial of Ad26.COV2.S vaccine versus placebo. This TCR was sampled from a person aged 18-65 years who received the Ad26.COV2.S COVID-19 vaccine or a placebo. CDR3: CASSHQIRTQAGGNEKLFF. CDR3 coding DNA: TGCGCCAGCAGTCATCAAATCCGAACGCAGGCAGGCGGAAATGAAAAACTGTTTTTT.